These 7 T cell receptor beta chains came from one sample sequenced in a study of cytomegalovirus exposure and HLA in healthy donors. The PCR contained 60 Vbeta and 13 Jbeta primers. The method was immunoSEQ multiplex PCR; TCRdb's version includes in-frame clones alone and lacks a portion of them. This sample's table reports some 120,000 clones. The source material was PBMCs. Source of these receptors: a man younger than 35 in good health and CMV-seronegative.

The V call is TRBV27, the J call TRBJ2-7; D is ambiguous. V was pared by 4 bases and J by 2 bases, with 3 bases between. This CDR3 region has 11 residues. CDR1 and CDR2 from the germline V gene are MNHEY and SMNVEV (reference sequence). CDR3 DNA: TGTGCCAGCAGTTCCACCTACGAGCAGTACTTC. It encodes CASSSTYEQYF.

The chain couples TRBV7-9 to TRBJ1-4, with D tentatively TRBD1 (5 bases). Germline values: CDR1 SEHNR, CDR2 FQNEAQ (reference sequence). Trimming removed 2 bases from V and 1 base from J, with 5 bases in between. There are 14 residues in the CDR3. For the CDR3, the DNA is TGTGCCAGCAGCTTACAGGGAACTAATGAAAAACTGTTTTTT. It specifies CASSLQGTNEKLFF.

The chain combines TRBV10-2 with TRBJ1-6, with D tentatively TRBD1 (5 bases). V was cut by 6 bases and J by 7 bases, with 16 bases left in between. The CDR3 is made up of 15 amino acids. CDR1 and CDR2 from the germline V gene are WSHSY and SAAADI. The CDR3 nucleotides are TGCGCCAGCAGGGCGGGGACGGCCCAAAATTCACCCCTCCACTTT. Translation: CASRAGTAQNSPLHF.

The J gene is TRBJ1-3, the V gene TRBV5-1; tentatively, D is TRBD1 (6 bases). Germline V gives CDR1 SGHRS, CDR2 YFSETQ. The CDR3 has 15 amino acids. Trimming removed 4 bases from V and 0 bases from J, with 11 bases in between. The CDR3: CASSPGHHSGNTIYF. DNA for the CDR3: TGCGCCAGCAGCCCGGGACACCACTCTGGAAACACCATATATTTT.

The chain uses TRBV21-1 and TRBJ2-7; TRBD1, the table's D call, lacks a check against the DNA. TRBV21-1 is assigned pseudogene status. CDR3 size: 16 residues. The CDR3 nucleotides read TGTGCCAGCAGCAAAGTACTTTTAACAGGGAATCCGCCCGGGTACTTC. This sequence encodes CASSKVLLTGNPPGYF.

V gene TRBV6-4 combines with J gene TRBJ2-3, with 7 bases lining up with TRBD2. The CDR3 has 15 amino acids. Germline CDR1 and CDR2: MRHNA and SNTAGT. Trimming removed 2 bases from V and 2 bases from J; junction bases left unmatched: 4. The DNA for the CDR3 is TGTGCCAGCAGTGACGGCGGGGGACTCACAGATACGCAGTATTTT. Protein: CASSDGGGLTDTQYF.

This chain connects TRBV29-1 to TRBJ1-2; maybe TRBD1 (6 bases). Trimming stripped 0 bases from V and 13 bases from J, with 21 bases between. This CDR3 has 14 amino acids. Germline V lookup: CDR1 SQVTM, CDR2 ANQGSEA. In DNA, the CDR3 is TGCAGCGTTGAAGATCTTTCAAAAAAAATAGGGGGCACCTTC. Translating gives CSVEDLSKKIGGTF. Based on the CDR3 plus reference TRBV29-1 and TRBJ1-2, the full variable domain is SAVISQKPSRDICQRGTSLTIQCQVDSQVTMMFWYRQQPGQSLTLIATANQGSEATYESGFVIDKFPISRPNLTFSTLTVSNMSPEDSSIYLCSVEDLSKKIGGTFGSGTRLTVV.